This is a list of T cell receptor beta chains from one sample in a study of cytomegalovirus exposure and HLA in healthy donors. The data were produced by immunoSEQ multiplex PCR, yet TCRdb's version contains in-frame clones alone and is incomplete. Of 110,000 or so clones listed, over 75% are singletons. The sequencing sample was made of PBMCs. Source of these receptors: a woman aged 18-29 years in good health and CMV-seronegative. Each CDR3 is given with its conserved first and last residue. D genes are given only for firm matches. The size of a clone is reported for some rows only, either as once, few or many, or as a class for expanded clones.

cdr3_length: 14; v_call: TRBV28; d_call: -; clone_size: -; j_call: TRBJ1-5; cdr3_aa: CASSLERNNQPQHF; cdr3_nt: TGTGCCAGCAGTTTAGAGCGGAACAATCAGCCCCAGCATTTT
cdr3_length: 14; v_call: TRBV28; d_call: TRBD1; clone_size: -; j_call: TRBJ2-7; cdr3_aa: CASSPDRGTYEQYF; cdr3_nt: TGTGCCAGCAGTCCCGACAGGGGGACCTACGAGCAGTACTTC
cdr3_length: 16; v_call: TRBV6-5; d_call: -; clone_size: -; j_call: TRBJ1-2; cdr3_aa: CASSNSPGGSNYGYTF; cdr3_nt: TGTGCCAGCAGTAACTCCCCCGGGGGGTCGAACTATGGCTACACCTTC
cdr3_length: 12; v_call: TRBV4-1; d_call: -; clone_size: few; j_call: TRBJ1-1; cdr3_aa: CASSRGFTEAFF; cdr3_nt: TGCGCCAGCAGCCGAGGCTTCACTGAAGCTTTCTTT
cdr3_length: 16; v_call: TRBV19; d_call: -; clone_size: -; j_call: TRBJ1-4; cdr3_aa: CASSMGVRRANEKLFF; cdr3_nt: TGTGCCAGTAGTATGGGTGTGAGGAGGGCTAATGAAAAACTGTTTTTT
cdr3_length: 16; v_call: TRBV4-2; d_call: TRBD1; clone_size: once; j_call: TRBJ1-3; cdr3_aa: CASSQDLQGAGNTIYF; cdr3_nt: TGTGCCAGCAGCCAAGACCTTCAGGGGGCTGGAAACACCATATATTTT
cdr3_length: 14; v_call: TRBV27; d_call: -; clone_size: -; j_call: TRBJ1-2; cdr3_aa: CASSPRGPNYGYTF; cdr3_nt: TGTGCCAGCAGTCCCAGGGGCCCAAACTATGGCTACACCTTC
cdr3_length: 16; v_call: TRBV5-1; d_call: TRBD2; clone_size: -; j_call: TRBJ2-5; cdr3_aa: CASSYGLAGDQETQYF; cdr3_nt: TGCGCCAGCAGCTATGGACTAGCGGGGGACCAAGAGACCCAGTACTTC
cdr3_length: 13; v_call: TRBV18; d_call: TRBD1; clone_size: -; j_call: TRBJ1-2; cdr3_aa: CASSLQGGRGYTF; cdr3_nt: TGTGCCAGCTCACTACAGGGGGGCCGAGGCTACACCTTC
cdr3_length: 15; v_call: TRBV28; d_call: -; clone_size: once; j_call: TRBJ1-1; cdr3_aa: CASRGGGLTDTEAFF; cdr3_nt: TGTGCCAGCAGGGGTGGGGGCTTAACTGACACTGAAGCTTTCTTT
cdr3_length: 14; v_call: TRBV28; d_call: -; clone_size: few; j_call: TRBJ1-3; cdr3_aa: CASTFGSSGNTIYF; cdr3_nt: TGTGCCAGCACTTTCGGGTCCTCTGGAAACACCATATATTTT
cdr3_length: 13; v_call: TRBV15; d_call: -; clone_size: -; j_call: TRBJ1-2; cdr3_aa: CATSRERGHGYTF; cdr3_nt: TGTGCCACCAGCAGAGAAAGAGGGCATGGCTACACCTTC
cdr3_length: 15; v_call: TRBV6-5; d_call: TRBD1; clone_size: -; j_call: TRBJ2-7; cdr3_aa: CASSYYQGAAYEQYF; cdr3_nt: TGTGCCAGCAGTTACTACCAGGGGGCTGCCTACGAGCAGTACTTC
cdr3_length: 14; v_call: TRBV11-2; d_call: TRBD1; clone_size: -; j_call: TRBJ2-5; cdr3_aa: CASSQSRGLETQYF; cdr3_nt: TGTGCCAGCAGCCAAAGCAGGGGGCTAGAGACCCAGTACTTC
cdr3_length: 12; v_call: TRBV29-1; d_call: -; clone_size: -; j_call: TRBJ1-2; cdr3_aa: CSIWTVKDGYTF; cdr3_nt: TGCAGCATATGGACAGTAAAGGATGGCTACACCTTC
cdr3_length: 14; v_call: TRBV5-1; d_call: -; clone_size: -; j_call: TRBJ1-1; cdr3_aa: CASSLGGVGTEAFF; cdr3_nt: TGCGCCAGCAGCTTAGGAGGGGTTGGCACTGAAGCTTTCTTT
cdr3_length: 14; v_call: TRBV5-1; d_call: -; clone_size: -; j_call: TRBJ2-3; cdr3_aa: CASSLGTATDTQYF; cdr3_nt: TGCGCCAGCAGCTTAGGGACTGCTACAGATACGCAGTATTTT
cdr3_length: 13; v_call: TRBV28; d_call: TRBD1; clone_size: -; j_call: TRBJ1-6; cdr3_aa: CASSTGGGSSLHF; cdr3_nt: TGTGCCAGCAGTACAGGGGGAGGTTCGTCCCTCCACTTT
cdr3_length: 13; v_call: TRBV4-1; d_call: -; clone_size: -; j_call: TRBJ2-1; cdr3_aa: CASSQGVQGKQFF; cdr3_nt: TGCGCCAGCAGCCAAGGGGTTCAGGGAAAGCAGTTCTTC
cdr3_length: 15; v_call: TRBV27; d_call: TRBD2; clone_size: -; j_call: TRBJ2-4; cdr3_aa: CASSLLAGPEGIQYF; cdr3_nt: TGTGCCAGCAGTTTACTAGCGGGGCCCGAGGGGATTCAGTACTTC
cdr3_length: 17; v_call: TRBV30; d_call: TRBD1; clone_size: once; j_call: TRBJ1-6; cdr3_aa: CAGNRDRGPTYNSPLHF; cdr3_nt: TGTGCCGGCAACCGGGACAGGGGCCCTACCTATAATTCACCCCTCCACTTT
cdr3_length: 11; v_call: TRBV29-1; d_call: -; clone_size: -; j_call: TRBJ1-1; cdr3_aa: CSVRAGAEAFF; cdr3_nt: TGCAGCGTGCGGGCAGGTGCAGAAGCTTTCTTT
cdr3_length: 14; v_call: TRBV4-3; d_call: -; clone_size: -; j_call: TRBJ2-3; cdr3_aa: CASSQESAADTQYF; cdr3_nt: TGCGCCAGCAGCCAAGAAAGTGCGGCAGATACGCAGTATTTT
cdr3_length: 14; v_call: TRBV13; d_call: TRBD2; clone_size: -; j_call: TRBJ2-3; cdr3_aa: CASSLGLASDTQYF; cdr3_nt: TGTGCCAGCAGCTTAGGACTAGCGTCAGATACGCAGTATTTT
cdr3_length: 15; v_call: TRBV4-1; d_call: TRBD1; clone_size: -; j_call: TRBJ2-5; cdr3_aa: CASSQDRGRQETQYF; cdr3_nt: TGCGCCAGCAGCCAAGACAGGGGGCGTCAGGAGACCCAGTACTTC
cdr3_length: 14; v_call: TRBV6-5; d_call: TRBD1; clone_size: -; j_call: TRBJ1-2; cdr3_aa: CASSRQGRNYGYTF; cdr3_nt: TGTGCCAGCAGTCGACAGGGTCGTAACTATGGCTACACCTTC
cdr3_length: 15; v_call: TRBV14; d_call: TRBD2; clone_size: -; j_call: TRBJ2-2; cdr3_aa: CASSHPGGFTGELFF; cdr3_nt: TGTGCCAGCAGCCACCCGGGGGGGTTCACCGGGGAGCTGTTTTTT
cdr3_length: 15; v_call: TRBV6-1; d_call: TRBD2; clone_size: -; j_call: TRBJ2-3; cdr3_aa: CASSGLARSTDTQYF; cdr3_nt: TGTGCCAGCAGTGGACTAGCGAGGAGCACAGATACGCAGTATTTT
cdr3_length: 12; v_call: TRBV2; d_call: -; clone_size: -; j_call: TRBJ2-5; cdr3_aa: CASSGGVETQYF; cdr3_nt: TGTGCCAGCAGTGGGGGAGTAGAGACCCAGTACTTC
cdr3_length: 13; v_call: TRBV30; d_call: TRBD1; clone_size: -; j_call: TRBJ1-5; cdr3_aa: CAWSEGGGQPQHF; cdr3_nt: TGTGCCTGGAGTGAAGGGGGCGGTCAGCCCCAGCATTTT
cdr3_length: 17; v_call: TRBV5-4; d_call: TRBD1; clone_size: -; j_call: TRBJ1-2; cdr3_aa: CASSFPTGGPGDYGYTF; cdr3_nt: TGTGCCAGCAGCTTCCCAACAGGGGGCCCTGGGGACTATGGCTACACCTTC
cdr3_length: 15; v_call: TRBV5-4; d_call: TRBD2; clone_size: -; j_call: TRBJ2-7; cdr3_aa: CASSQGLAGPYEQYF; cdr3_nt: TGTGCCAGCAGCCAGGGACTAGCGGGACCCTACGAGCAGTACTTC
cdr3_length: 14; v_call: TRBV25-1; d_call: TRBD2; clone_size: -; j_call: TRBJ2-7; cdr3_aa: CASKPGTSGSSQYF; cdr3_nt: TGTGCCAGCAAGCCGGGGACTAGCGGGAGTTCGCAGTACTTC
cdr3_length: 15; v_call: TRBV7-9; d_call: -; clone_size: once; j_call: TRBJ1-2; cdr3_aa: CASSLRLDSNYGYTF; cdr3_nt: TGTGCCAGCAGCTTACGCTTAGATTCTAACTATGGCTACACCTTC